The present entry profiles one TCR beta chain with its context. Its antigen remains unknown. The germline V gene encodes CDR1 SGHTA and CDR2 FQGNSA. Trimming stripped 0 bases from V and 5 bases from J, with 7 bases between. This CDR3 comprises 14 residues. This sample was taken from a study of cytomegalovirus exposure and HLA in healthy donors. Study at large: The use of the same platform for the approximately 130 validation repertoires and the 550 to 850 first-cohort repertoires was reported by a later analysis.

Overall study findings and caveats: The study listed 164 cytomegalovirus-associated TCR beta chains. The finding came from a later analysis; first-cohort TCR clusters tended to co-occur in the 110 or so validation repertoires. Most sequenced TCRs were rare (though some public TCRs occurred in many donors).

The table came from immunoSEQ multiplex PCR; TCRdb's copy has only in-frame clones and leaves some out. Among roughly 150,000 clones listed, around 90% were seen once. J is TRBJ2-2 and V is TRBV7-2; D unclear. This clonotype was obtained from a woman between 18 and 29 years old in good health and CMV-seropositive. The sequencing sample was made of PBMCs. In nucleotides, the CDR3 is TGTGCCAGCAGCTTAGCGCGAGTAACCGGGGAGCTGTTTTTT. Protein: CASSLARVTGELFF.